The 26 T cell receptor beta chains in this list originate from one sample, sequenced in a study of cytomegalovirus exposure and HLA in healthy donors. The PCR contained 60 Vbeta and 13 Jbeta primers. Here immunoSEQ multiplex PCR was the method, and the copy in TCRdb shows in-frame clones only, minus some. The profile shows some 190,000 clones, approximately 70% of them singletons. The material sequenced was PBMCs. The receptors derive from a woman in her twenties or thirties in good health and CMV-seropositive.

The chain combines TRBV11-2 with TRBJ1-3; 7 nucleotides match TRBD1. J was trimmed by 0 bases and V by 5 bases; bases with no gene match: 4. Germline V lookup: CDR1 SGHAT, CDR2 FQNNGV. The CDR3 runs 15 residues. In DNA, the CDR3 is TGTGCCAGCAGCCGCTGGGACAGCTCTGGAAACACCATATATTTT. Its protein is CASSRWDSSGNTIYF.

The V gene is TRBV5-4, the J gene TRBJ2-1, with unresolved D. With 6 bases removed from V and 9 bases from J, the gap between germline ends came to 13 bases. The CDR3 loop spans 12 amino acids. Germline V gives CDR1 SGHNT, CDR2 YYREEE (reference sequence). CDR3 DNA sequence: TGTGCCAGCACTAGTACTACAAGTGAGCAGTTCTTC. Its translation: CASTSTTSEQFF.

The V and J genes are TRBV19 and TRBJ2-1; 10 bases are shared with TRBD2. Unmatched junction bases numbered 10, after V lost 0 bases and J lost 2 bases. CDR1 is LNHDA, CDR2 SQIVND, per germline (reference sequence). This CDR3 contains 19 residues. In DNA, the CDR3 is TGTGCCAGTAGTATAGATCTACCTAGCGGGAGAGGCGCCTACAATGAGCAGTTCTTC. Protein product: CASSIDLPSGRGAYNEQFF.

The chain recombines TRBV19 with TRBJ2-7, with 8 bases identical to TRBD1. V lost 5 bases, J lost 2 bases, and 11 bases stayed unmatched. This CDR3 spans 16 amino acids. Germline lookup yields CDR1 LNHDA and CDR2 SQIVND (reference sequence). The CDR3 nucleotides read TGTGCCAGTAGTTCTAAAGGTCCAGGGGGCCCCTACGAGCAGTACTTC. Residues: CASSSKGPGGPYEQYF. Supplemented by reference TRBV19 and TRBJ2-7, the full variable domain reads DGGITQSPKYLFRKEGQNVTLSCEQNLNHDAMYWYRQDPGQGLRLIYYSQIVNDFQKGDIAEGYSVSREKKESFPLTVTSAQKNPTAFYLCASSSKGPGGPYEQYFGPGTRLTVT.

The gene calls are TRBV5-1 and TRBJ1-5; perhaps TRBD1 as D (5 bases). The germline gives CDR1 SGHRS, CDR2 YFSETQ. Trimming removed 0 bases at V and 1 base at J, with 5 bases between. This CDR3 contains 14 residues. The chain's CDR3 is CASSLEGSNQPQHF. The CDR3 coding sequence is TGCGCCAGCAGCTTGGAGGGGAGCAATCAGCCCCAGCATTTT.

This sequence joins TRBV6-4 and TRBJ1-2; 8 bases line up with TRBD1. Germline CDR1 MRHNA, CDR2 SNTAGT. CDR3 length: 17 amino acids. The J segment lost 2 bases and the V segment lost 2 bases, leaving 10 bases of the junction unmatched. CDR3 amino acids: CASSDEPGGLSNYGYTF. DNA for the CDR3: TGTGCCAGCAGTGACGAACCAGGGGGCTTAAGCAACTATGGCTACACCTTC.

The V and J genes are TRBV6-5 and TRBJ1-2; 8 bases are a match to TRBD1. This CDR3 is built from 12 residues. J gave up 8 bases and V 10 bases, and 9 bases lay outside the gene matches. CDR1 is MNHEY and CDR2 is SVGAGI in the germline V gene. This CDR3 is CAITDRVNGYTF. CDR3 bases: TGTGCCATTACGGACAGGGTCAACGGCTACACCTTC.

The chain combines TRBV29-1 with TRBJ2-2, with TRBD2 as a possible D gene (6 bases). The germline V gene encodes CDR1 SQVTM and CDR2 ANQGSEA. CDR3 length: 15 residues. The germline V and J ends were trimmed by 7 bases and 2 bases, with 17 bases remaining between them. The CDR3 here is CSGGRGRHNTGELFF. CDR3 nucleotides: TGCAGCGGGGGACGGGGGAGGCACAACACCGGGGAGCTGTTTTTT.

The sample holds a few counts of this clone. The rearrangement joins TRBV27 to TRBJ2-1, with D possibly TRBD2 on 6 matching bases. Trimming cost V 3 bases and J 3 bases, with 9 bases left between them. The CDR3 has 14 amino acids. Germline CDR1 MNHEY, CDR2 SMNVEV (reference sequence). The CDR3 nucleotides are TGTGCCAGCAGTTTTGGAGGGAACTACAATGAGCAGTTCTTC. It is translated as CASSFGGNYNEQFF.

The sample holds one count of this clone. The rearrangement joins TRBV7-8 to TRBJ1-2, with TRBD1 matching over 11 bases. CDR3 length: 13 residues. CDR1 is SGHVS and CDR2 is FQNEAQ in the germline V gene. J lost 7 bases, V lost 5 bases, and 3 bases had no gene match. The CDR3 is CASSPGQGGGYTF. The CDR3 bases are TGTGCCAGCAGCCCGGGACAGGGGGGTGGCTACACCTTC.

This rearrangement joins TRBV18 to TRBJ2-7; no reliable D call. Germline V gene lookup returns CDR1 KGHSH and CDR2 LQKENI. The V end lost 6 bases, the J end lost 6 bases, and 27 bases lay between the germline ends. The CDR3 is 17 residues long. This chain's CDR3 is CASSHLNIEVSSPEQYF. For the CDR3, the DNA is TGTGCCAGCTCCCACCTTAATATCGAGGTTTCCTCCCCCGAGCAGTACTTC.

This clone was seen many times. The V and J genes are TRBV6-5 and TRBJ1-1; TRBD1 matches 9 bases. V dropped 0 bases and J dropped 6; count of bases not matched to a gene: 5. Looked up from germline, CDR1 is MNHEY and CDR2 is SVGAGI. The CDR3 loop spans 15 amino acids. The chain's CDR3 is CASSYSIGTGPEAFF. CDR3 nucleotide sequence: TGTGCCAGCAGTTACTCGATTGGGACAGGGCCTGAAGCTTTCTTT.

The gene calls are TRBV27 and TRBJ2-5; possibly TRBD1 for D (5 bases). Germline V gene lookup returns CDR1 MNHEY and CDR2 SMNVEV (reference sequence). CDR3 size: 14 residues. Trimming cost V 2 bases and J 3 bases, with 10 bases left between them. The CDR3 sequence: CASSLRGFEETQYF. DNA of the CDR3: TGTGCCAGCAGTTTAAGGGGATTCGAAGAGACCCAGTACTTC.

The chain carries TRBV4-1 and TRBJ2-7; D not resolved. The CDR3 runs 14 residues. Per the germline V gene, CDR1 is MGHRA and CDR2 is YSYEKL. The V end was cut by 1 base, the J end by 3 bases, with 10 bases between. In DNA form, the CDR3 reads TGCGCCAGCAGCCAAGCGGCTTCTAGCTACGAGCAGTACTTC. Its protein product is CASSQAASSYEQYF.

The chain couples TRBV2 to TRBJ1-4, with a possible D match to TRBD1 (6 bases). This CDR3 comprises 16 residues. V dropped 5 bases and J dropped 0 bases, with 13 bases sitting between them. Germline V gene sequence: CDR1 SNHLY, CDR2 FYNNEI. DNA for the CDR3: TGTGCCAGCAGTCAGTGGACAGAGCCAACTAATGAAAAACTGTTTTTT. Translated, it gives CASSQWTEPTNEKLFF.

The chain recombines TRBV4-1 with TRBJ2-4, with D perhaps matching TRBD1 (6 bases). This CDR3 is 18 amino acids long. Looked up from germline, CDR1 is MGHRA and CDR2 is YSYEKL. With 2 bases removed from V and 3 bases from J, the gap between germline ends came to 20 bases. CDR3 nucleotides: TGCGCCAGCAGCCAATACTACGATACAGGGTTAGTCAAAAACATTCAGTACTTC. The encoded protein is CASSQYYDTGLVKNIQYF.

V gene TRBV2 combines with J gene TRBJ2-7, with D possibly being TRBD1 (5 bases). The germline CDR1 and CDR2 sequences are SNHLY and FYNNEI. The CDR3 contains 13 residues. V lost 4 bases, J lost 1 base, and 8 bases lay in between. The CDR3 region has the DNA TGTGCCAGCAGTGGGGCAGGGTCCTACGAGCAGTACTTC. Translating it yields CASSGAGSYEQYF.

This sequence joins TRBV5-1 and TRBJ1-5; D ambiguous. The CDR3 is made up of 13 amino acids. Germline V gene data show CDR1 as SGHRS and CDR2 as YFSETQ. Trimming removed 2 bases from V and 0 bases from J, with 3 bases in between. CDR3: CASSFNSNQPQHF. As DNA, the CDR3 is TGCGCCAGCAGCTTTAATAGCAATCAGCCCCAGCATTTT. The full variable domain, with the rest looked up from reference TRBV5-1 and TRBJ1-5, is KAGVTQTPRYLIKTRGQQVTLSCSPISGHRSVSWYQQTPGQGLQFLFEYFSETQRNKGNFPGRFSGRQFSNSRSEMNVSTLELGDSALYLCASSFNSNQPQHFGDGTRLSIL.

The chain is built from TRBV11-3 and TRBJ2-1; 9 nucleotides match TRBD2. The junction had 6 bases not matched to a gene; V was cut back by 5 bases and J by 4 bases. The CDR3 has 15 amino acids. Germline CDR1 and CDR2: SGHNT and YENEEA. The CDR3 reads CASSPRREGYNEQFF. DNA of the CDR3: TGTGCCAGCAGCCCGCGGCGGGAGGGTTACAATGAGCAGTTCTTC. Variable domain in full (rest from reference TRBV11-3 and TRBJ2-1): EAGVVQSPRYKIIEKKQPVAFWCNPISGHNTLYWYLQNLGQGPELLIRYENEEAVDDSQLPKDRFSAERLKGVDSTLKIQPAELGDSAVYLCASSPRREGYNEQFFGPGTRLTVL.

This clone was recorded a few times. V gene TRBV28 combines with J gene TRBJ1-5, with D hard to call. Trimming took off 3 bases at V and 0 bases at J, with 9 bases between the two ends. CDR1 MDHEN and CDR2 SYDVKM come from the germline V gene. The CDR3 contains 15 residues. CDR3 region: CASSFSGYSNQPQHF. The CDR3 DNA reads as TGTGCCAGCAGTTTTTCAGGCTATAGCAATCAGCCCCAGCATTTT.

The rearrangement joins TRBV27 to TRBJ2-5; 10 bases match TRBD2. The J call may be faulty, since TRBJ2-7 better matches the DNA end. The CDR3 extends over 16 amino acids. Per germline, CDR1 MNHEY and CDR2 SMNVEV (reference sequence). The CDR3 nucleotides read TGTGCCAGCAGTTCTCGGACTAGCGGCCGATCCTACGAGCAGTACTTC. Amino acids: CASSSRTSGRSYEQYF.

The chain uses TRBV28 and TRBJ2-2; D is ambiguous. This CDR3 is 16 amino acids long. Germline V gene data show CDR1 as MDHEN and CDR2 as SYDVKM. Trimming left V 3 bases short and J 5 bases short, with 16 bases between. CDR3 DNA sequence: TGTGCCAGCAGTTTCGAGCCCCGGTGGTCGACCGGGGAGCTGTTTTTT. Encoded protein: CASSFEPRWSTGELFF.

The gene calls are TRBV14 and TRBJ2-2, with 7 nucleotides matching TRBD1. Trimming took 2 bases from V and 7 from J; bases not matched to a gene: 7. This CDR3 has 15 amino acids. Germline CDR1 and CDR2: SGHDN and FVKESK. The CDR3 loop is CASSQNRGVDGELFF. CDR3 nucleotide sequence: TGTGCCAGCAGCCAAAACAGGGGAGTGGACGGGGAGCTGTTTTTT.

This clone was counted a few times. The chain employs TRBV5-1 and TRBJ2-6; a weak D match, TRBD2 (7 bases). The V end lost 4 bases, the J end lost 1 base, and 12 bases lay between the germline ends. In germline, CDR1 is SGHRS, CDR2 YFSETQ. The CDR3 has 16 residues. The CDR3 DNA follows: TGCGCCAGCAGCCTGGGAGGGGGATCTGGGGCCAACGTCCTGACTTTC. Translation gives CASSLGGGSGANVLTF.

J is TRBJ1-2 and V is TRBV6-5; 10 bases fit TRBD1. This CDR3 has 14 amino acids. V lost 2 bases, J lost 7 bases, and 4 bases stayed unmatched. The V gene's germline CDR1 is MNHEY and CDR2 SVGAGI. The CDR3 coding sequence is TGTGCCAGCAGTTACGGGACAGGGGTCGGTGGCTACACCTTC. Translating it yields CASSYGTGVGGYTF.

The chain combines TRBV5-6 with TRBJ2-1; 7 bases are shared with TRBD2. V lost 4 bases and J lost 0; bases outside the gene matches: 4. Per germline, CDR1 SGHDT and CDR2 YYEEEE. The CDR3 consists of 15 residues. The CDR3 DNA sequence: TGTGCCAGCAGCCAACTAGCGCTCTCCTACAATGAGCAGTTCTTC. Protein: CASSQLALSYNEQFF.